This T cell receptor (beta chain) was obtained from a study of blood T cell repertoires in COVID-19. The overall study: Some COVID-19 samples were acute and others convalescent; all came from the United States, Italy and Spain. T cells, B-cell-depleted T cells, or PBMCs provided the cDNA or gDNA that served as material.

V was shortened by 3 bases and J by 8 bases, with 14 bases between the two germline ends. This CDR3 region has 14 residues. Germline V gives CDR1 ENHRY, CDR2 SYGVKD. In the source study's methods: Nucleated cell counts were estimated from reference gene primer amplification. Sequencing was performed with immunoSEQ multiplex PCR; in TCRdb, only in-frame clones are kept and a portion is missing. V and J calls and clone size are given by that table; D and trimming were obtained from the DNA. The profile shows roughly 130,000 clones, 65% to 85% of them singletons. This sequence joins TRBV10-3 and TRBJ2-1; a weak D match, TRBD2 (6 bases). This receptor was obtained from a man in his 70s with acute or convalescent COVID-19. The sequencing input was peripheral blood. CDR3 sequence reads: CAISDIQGGDEQFF. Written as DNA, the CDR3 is TGTGCCATCAGTGATATCCAGGGAGGAGATGAGCAGTTCTTC.